This T cell receptor (beta chain) emerged from a study of shared clonotypes between healthy human individuals. As for the study in general: Donors had three CD4 naive, three CD4 memory, two CD8 naive and one CD8 memory plate apiece.

Trimming left V 7 bases short and J 3 bases short, with 19 bases between. The CDR3 is 15 amino acids. The germline gives CDR1 SGHTA, CDR2 FQGNSA. CD4+ cells underwent separation, giving CD45RA+ naive and CD45RA-negative memory subsets. Per the original methods: Junction-only immunoSEQ sequences carried no quality scores, so filtering differed. TCRdb's table, derived via immunoSEQ multiplex PCR, lists solely in-frame clones and lacks some. D and trimming come from the DNA, and the V and J calls and clone size come from that table. The sample consists of some 2,100,000 clones, approximately 94% of them appearing once.

The material sequenced was naive CD4+ T cells sorted from blood. Subset here: CD45RA+ positively selected. The receptor comes from a man aged 18 to 29 in good health. The rearrangement uses TRBV7-2 and TRBJ2-7, with D perhaps TRBD2 (6 bases). The CDR3 region is CASNRGGTQDYEQYF. The CDR3 region has the DNA TGTGCCAGCAACCGGGGCGGGACGCAGGACTACGAGCAGTACTTC.